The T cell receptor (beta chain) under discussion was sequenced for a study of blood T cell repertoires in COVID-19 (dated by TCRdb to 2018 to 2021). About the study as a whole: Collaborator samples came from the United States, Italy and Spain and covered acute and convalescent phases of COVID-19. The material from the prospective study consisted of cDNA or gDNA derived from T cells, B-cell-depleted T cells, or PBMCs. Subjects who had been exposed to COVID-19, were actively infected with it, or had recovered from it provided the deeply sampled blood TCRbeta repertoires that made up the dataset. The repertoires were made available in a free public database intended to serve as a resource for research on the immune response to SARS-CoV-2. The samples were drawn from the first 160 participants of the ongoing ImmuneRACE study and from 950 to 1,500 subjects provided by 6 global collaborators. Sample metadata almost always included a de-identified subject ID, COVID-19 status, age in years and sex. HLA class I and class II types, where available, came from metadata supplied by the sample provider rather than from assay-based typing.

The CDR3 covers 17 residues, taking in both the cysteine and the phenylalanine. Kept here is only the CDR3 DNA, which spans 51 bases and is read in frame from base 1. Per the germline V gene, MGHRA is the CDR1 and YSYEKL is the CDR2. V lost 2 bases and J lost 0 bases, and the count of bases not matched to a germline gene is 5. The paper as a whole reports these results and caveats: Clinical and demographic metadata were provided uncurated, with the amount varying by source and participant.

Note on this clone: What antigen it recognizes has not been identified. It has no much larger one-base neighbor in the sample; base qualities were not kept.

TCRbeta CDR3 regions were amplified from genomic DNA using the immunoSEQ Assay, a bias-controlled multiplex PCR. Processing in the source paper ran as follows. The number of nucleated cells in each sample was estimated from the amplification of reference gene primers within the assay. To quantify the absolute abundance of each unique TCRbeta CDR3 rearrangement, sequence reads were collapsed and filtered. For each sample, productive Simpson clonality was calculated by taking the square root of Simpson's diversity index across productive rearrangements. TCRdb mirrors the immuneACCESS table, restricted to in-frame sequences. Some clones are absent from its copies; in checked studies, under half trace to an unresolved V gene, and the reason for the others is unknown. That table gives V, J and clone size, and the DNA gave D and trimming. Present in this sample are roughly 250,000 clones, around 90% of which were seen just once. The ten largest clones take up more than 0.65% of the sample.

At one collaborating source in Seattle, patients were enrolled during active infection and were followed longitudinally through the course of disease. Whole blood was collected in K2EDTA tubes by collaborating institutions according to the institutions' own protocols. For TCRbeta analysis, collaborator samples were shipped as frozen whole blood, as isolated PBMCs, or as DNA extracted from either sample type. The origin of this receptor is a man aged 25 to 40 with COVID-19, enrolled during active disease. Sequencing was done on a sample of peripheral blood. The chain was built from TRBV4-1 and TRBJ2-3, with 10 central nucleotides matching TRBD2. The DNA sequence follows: TGCGCCAGCAGCCAAATCCTAGCGGGGGATAGCACAGATACGCAGTATTTT. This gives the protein CASSQILAGDSTDTQYF.